The 16 T cell receptor beta chains below all came from one sample that was sequenced in a study of beta chain features in type 1 diabetes. Study-wide findings and caveats: Type 1 diabetes patients had moderately but significantly shorter TCRB CDR3s in all four CD4+ subsets.

These TCRs are of unknown antigen specificity. TCRB transcripts that were expressed got sequenced, as all of the isolated RNA had been reverse transcribed. Data came from immunoSEQ multiplex PCR; TCRdb stores just in-frame clones and leaves some out. The sample records about 400,000 clones, 10% to 15% being singletons. The source material was naive CD4+ T cells from blood. These TCRs come from a woman aged 18-29 years with type 1 diabetes.

This clone was seen a handful of times. J is TRBJ1-1 and V is TRBV27; 10 positions match TRBD1. The V segment lost 3 bases and the J segment 5 bases; nucleotides outside the gene matches: 6. Germline CDR1 and CDR2: MNHEY and SMNVEV (reference sequence). The CDR3 is made up of 15 amino acids. The CDR3 sequence: CASSFVGTGDTEAFF. In nucleotides, the CDR3 is TGTGCCAGCAGTTTCGTTGGGACAGGGGATACTGAAGCTTTCTTT.

This clone has more than one count but fewer than ten. J is TRBJ1-2 and V is TRBV29-1; D not resolved. Germline CDR1 SQVTM, CDR2 ANQGSEA. There are 13 residues in the CDR3. The V end was cut by 4 bases, the J end by 4 bases, with 13 bases between. The CDR3 sequence: CSVGRADGYGYTF. Here the CDR3 DNA reads TGCAGCGTTGGGAGGGCCGACGGCTATGGCTACACCTTC.

This chain connects TRBV7-9 to TRBJ2-1, with D perhaps matching TRBD1 (6 bases). The CDR3 sequence is 10 residues long. Germline V gives CDR1 SEHNR, CDR2 FQNEAQ (reference sequence). V dropped 7 bases and J dropped 9 bases, with 7 bases sitting between them. CDR3 in DNA: TGTGCCAGCAAAGGGGGTGAGCAGTTCTTC. This gives the protein CASKGGEQFF.

Only a few counts were recorded for this clone. The chain combines TRBV2 with TRBJ1-5; TRBD1 matches at 8 bases. The germline CDR1 and CDR2 sequences are SNHLY and FYNNEI. The CDR3 is 14 residues long. The V gene end was trimmed by 5 bases and the J gene end by 5 bases; junction bases not matched to a gene: 5. In DNA form, the CDR3 reads TGTGCCAGCAGTTCACAGGGGGTCTATCAGCCCCAGCATTTT. The encoded protein is CASSSQGVYQPQHF.

J is TRBJ2-3 and V is TRBV30; 7 bases fit TRBD2. The CDR3 is 12 amino acids. The V gene's germline CDR1 is GTSNPN and CDR2 SVGIG (reference sequence). V gave up 4 bases and J gave up 5 bases; unmatched junction bases: 3. CDR3 coding DNA: TGTGCCTGGAAGGCTAGCGGAGATACGCAGTATTTT. Its translation: CAWKASGDTQYF.

This clone was seen just once. The chain combines TRBV7-2 with TRBJ1-5; D is uncertain. CDR3 length equals 15 residues. Trimming removed 4 bases from V and 9 bases from J, with 19 bases in between. Germline assignment: CDR1 SGHTA and CDR2 FQGNSA. The CDR3 loop is CASSSTRATLLPQHF. CDR3 in DNA: TGTGCCAGCAGCTCAACGCGGGCTACCTTGCTGCCCCAGCATTTT. The entire variable domain, with the rest obtained from reference TRBV7-2 and TRBJ1-5, is as follows: GAGVSQSPSNKVTEKGKDVELRCDPISGHTALYWYRQSLGQGLEFLIYFQGNSAPDKSGLPSDRFSAERTGGSVSTLTIQRTQQEDSAVYLCASSSTRATLLPQHFGDGTRLSIL.

This chain uses TRBV29-1 with TRBJ1-2, with D possibly matching TRBD1 (5 bases). CDR1 and CDR2 (germline): SQVTM, ANQGSEA. Trimming left V 3 bases short and J 2 bases short, with 7 bases between. CDR3 size: 12 residues. The CDR3: CSVDAGNYGYTF. The CDR3 coding sequence is TGCAGCGTTGATGCAGGGAACTATGGCTACACCTTC.

In its sample, this clone was seen a few times. The chain employs TRBV2 and TRBJ1-1; TRBD1 matches 7 bases. Germline V gene sequence: CDR1 SNHLY, CDR2 FYNNEI. The CDR3 totals 13 residues. Unmatched junction bases numbered 6, after V lost 8 bases and J lost 3 bases. CDR3 sequence: CASETGDYTEAFF. The DNA for the CDR3 is TGTGCCAGCGAAACAGGGGATTACACTGAAGCTTTCTTT.

This clone occurred a few times. The chain employs TRBV7-9 and TRBJ2-6, with D unresolved. Trimming removed 6 bases at V and 0 bases at J, with 9 bases between. CDR3 length: 15 amino acids. The V gene's germline CDR1 is SEHNR and CDR2 FQNEAQ (reference sequence). This CDR3 is CASSSFSSGANVLTF. The CDR3 region has the DNA TGTGCCAGCAGTTCCTTTTCCTCTGGGGCCAACGTCCTGACTTTC.

This clone was detected only a few times. The sample holds other DNA sequences that translate to the same CDR3. This chain connects TRBV28 to TRBJ1-2; the D is unclear. There are 11 residues in the CDR3. Trimming stripped 4 bases from V and 5 bases from J, with 5 bases between. The germline CDR1 and CDR2 sequences are MDHEN and SYDVKM. The CDR3 here is CASSSLYGYTF. Here the CDR3 DNA reads TGTGCCAGCAGTTCTCTTTATGGCTACACCTTC.

This clone was found a few times. This chain links TRBV18 with TRBJ2-5, with 9 bases aligning to TRBD2. The V gene's germline CDR1 is KGHSH and CDR2 LQKENI. With 1 base clipped from V and 2 bases from J, the junction kept 2 bases outside the gene matches. This CDR3 is built from 15 residues. CDR3 nucleotides: TGTGCCAGCTCACCACGGCGGGGGGGACAAGAGACCCAGTACTTC. Protein sequence: CASSPRRGGQETQYF.

The V gene is TRBV5-4, the J gene TRBJ2-7; tentatively, D is TRBD2 (5 bases). Germline V gene lookup returns CDR1 SGHNT and CDR2 YYREEE (reference sequence). Trimming removed 4 bases from V and 6 bases from J, with 23 bases in between. The length of the CDR3 is 16 residues. The CDR3 loop is CASSLGLTMTLGEQYF. In DNA form, the CDR3 reads TGTGCCAGCAGCCTAGGACTGACAATGACCTTAGGCGAGCAGTACTTC.

There are a few counts of this clone. The rearrangement joins TRBV4-1 to TRBJ1-2, with D possibly matching TRBD1 (6 bases). With 6 bases removed from V and 6 bases from J, the gap between germline ends came to 17 bases. The CDR3 is made up of 14 amino acids. In germline, CDR1 is MGHRA, CDR2 YSYEKL. This chain's CDR3 is CASRQAGGPHGYTF. DNA of the CDR3: TGCGCCAGCAGGCAGGCGGGGGGCCCGCATGGCTACACCTTC.

This clone has only a few counts. The J gene is TRBJ2-7, the V gene TRBV5-4, with a tentative D call TRBD1 (6 bases). From germline, CDR1 is SGHNT and CDR2 YYREEE (reference sequence). This CDR3 has 14 amino acids. V was trimmed by 4 bases and J by 3 bases, leaving 14 bases between them. The CDR3 nucleotides are TGTGCCAGCAGCCTACAGGGTGTCATCTACGAGCAGTACTTC. This translates into CASSLQGVIYEQYF. Drawing the rest from reference TRBV5-4 and TRBJ2-7, the complete variable domain is ETGVTQSPTHLIKTRGQQVTLRCSSQSGHNTVSWYQQALGQGPQFIFQYYREEENGRGNFPPRFSGLQFPNYSSELNVNALELDDSALYLCASSLQGVIYEQYFGPGTRLTVT.

The DNA of the CDR3 is TGTGCCAGCATAGGACAGAAGAACACTGAAGCTTTCTTT. Translation: CASIGQKNTEAFF. The chain couples TRBV2 to TRBJ1-1; weak D call: TRBD1 (6 bases). Germline CDR1 and CDR2: SNHLY and FYNNEI. The germline V and J ends were trimmed by 7 bases and 1 base, with 10 bases remaining between them. CDR3 length equals 13 residues.

This chain joins TRBV27 and TRBJ1-2, with 9 bases identical to TRBD1. The CDR3 loop spans 15 amino acids. CDR1 is MNHEY and CDR2 is SMNVEV in the germline V gene (reference sequence). The junction had 11 bases not matched to a gene; V was cut back by 5 bases and J by 7 bases. The CDR3: CASSPHRGLQGGYTF. CDR3 DNA sequence: TGTGCCAGCAGTCCCCACAGGGGGCTCCAAGGTGGCTACACCTTC.